This T cell receptor beta chain was captured by sequencing in a study of OX40 agonist ivuxolimab in advanced cancers. Broadly, across the study: Ivuxolimab, which targeted the costimulatory receptor OX40 (CD134), was an agonistic, fully human IgG2 monoclonal antibody. Intravenous ivuxolimab was administered to patients every 2 weeks at six dose levels: 0.01, 0.1, 0.3, 1.5, 3 and 10 mg/kg. Among the 50 to 55 dose-escalation patients, around 19 had hepatocellular carcinoma, approximately 15 melanoma, 9 renal cell carcinoma and 9 head and neck cancer. A male proportion of nearly 85% and a mean age of roughly 55 years, ranging from 23 to 79, were recorded for the dose-escalation cohort. Prior anti-PD-1, anti-PD-L1 or anti-CTLA-4 therapy was permitted, and 35% to 40% of dose-escalation patients had received checkpoint inhibitors. Partial responses occurred in three dose-escalation patients: two with cutaneous melanoma and one with hepatocellular carcinoma. The point of sequencing TCRbeta in the periphery was to test whether ivuxolimab changed TCR sequence diversity and drove clonal T-cell expansion. The paper describes the monotherapy dose-escalation part (N of about 55 patients) of the phase I trial of ivuxolimab.

V lost 1 base and J lost 8 bases; the stretch between them is 16 bases long. The germline V gene (reference sequence) sets CDR1 to LNHDA and CDR2 to SQIVND. The CDR3 runs 15 residues from the cysteine to the phenylalanine. Of the read, only the CDR3 DNA is kept; its 45 bases are in frame from base 1. Overall results and qualifications from the work: The antigen specificity of the peripheral T cells that underwent clonal expansion was not determined. In partial responders in the 0.1-3.0 mg/kg groups, normalized peripheral clonal expansion was found to be among the lowest, especially among CD8+ T cells. At doses of 0.1 to 3.0 mg/kg, clonal expansion of both CD4+ and CD8+ blood T cells was observed from baseline to week 6. Low levels of normalized T-cell clonal expansion were also seen in some patients who did not respond. After ivuxolimab, more expanded clones were found on average in CD8+ T cells than in CD4+ T cells.

About this clone itself: Its antigen has not been determined. There are no base qualities to consult, and no much larger clone falls within one base.

Patients with a history of autoimmune disease or receiving systemic immunosuppression were excluded from the trial. Peripheral blood for TCR sequencing was drawn from every dose cohort at baseline, at cycle 4 day 1 and at cycle 7 day 1. The samples were drawn from a first-in-human, open-label, multicenter phase I dose-escalation trial of ivuxolimab. Adults with locally advanced or metastatic melanoma, renal cell, hepatocellular, or head and neck squamous cell carcinoma were enrolled in the trial. Before TCR sequencing, CD4+ T cells and CD8+ T cells from peripheral blood were sorted into separate populations. To sequence the TCRbeta CDR3 region, genomic DNA was isolated from the sorted cells. TCRbeta CDR3 regions were sequenced using the immunoSEQ Assay. TCRdb provides this immuneACCESS table in a form limited to in-frame rearrangements. Some clones are lacking; in checked studies, under half of them reflect an unresolved V gene, and why the rest are absent is not known. Recorded for this sample are fewer than 45,000 clones; around 74% of them occurred a single time. The ten largest clones capture around 21% of the sample.

The TCR was taken from an adult with an advanced solid tumor such as melanoma, head and neck, liver or kidney cancer. The starting material was CD4+ or CD8+ T cells sorted from blood, obtained in a trial of the OX40 agonist ivuxolimab. The chain is encoded by TRBV19 joined to TRBJ2-3, with no reliable assignment of the D segment. The CDR3 is CASSIVRAAIATQYF. The nucleotide sequence is TGTGCCAGTAGTATAGTCCGGGCGGCTATAGCTACGCAGTATTTT.